The 32 T cell receptor beta chains below come from one sample, sequenced in a study of cytomegalovirus exposure and HLA in healthy donors. 60 Vbeta and 13 Jbeta primers were used in PCR. Generated by immunoSEQ multiplex PCR, the TCRdb table keeps only in-frame clones and is missing some. The sample holds more than 100,000 clones; about three quarters are singletons and the top ten take 8.2%. Specimen: PBMCs. The receptors stem from a middle-aged woman in good health and CMV-seropositive.

This chain uses TRBV6-5 with TRBJ2-1; maybe TRBD1 (6 bases). The ends were cut back, 6 bases at V and 6 bases at J, with 15 bases in the middle. Germline values: CDR1 MNHEY, CDR2 SVGAGI. The CDR3 length is 14 residues. This CDR3 reads CASSTTDSPNEQFF. The CDR3 coding sequence is TGTGCCAGCAGCACCACGGACAGTCCCAATGAGCAGTTCTTC.

This clone showed up just a few times. The genes are TRBV6-5 and TRBJ1-6; D remains unclear. The germline V and J ends were trimmed by 0 bases and 7 bases, with 4 bases remaining between them. The CDR3 loop spans 13 amino acids. Germline-derived CDR1 and CDR2 are MNHEY and SVGAGI. Here the CDR3 reads CASSYSENSPLHF. CDR3 nucleotide sequence: TGTGCCAGCAGTTACTCGGAGAATTCACCCCTCCACTTT.

This sequence joins TRBV19 and TRBJ1-2, with 8 positions matching TRBD1. J lost 7 bases, V lost 3 bases, and 1 base had no gene match. This CDR3 is 12 amino acids long. The germline gives CDR1 LNHDA, CDR2 SQIVND (reference sequence). DNA for the CDR3: TGTGCCAGTAGTATGACAGGGGTTGGCTACACCTTC. It codes for CASSMTGVGYTF.

This chain uses TRBV7-6 with TRBJ1-2, with 9 bases matching TRBD1. V lost 1 base and J lost 3; bases outside the gene matches: 0. The CDR3 sequence is 14 residues long. Germline loops: CDR1 SGHVS, CDR2 FNYEAQ. CDR3 sequence: CASSLGQGDYGYTF. CDR3 DNA sequence: TGTGCCAGCAGCTTAGGACAGGGGGACTATGGCTACACCTTC.

This clone has only one observation. The chain carries TRBV20-1 and TRBJ1-1; tentatively, D is TRBD1 (5 bases). CDR1 is DFQATT and CDR2 is SNEGSKA in the germline V gene (reference sequence). V lost 6 bases and J lost 4, with 9 bases in between. The length of the CDR3 is 11 residues. CDR3 loop: CSAGHRTEAFF. In DNA form, the CDR3 reads TGCAGTGCCGGACACCGCACTGAAGCTTTCTTT.

This clone was counted a single time. CDR3 sequence: CAISESIPLEGSPLHF. CDR3 nucleotide sequence: TGTGCCATCAGTGAGTCGATCCCTCTCGAGGGTTCACCCCTCCACTTT. J is TRBJ1-6 and V is TRBV10-3, with D unclear. With 0 bases removed from V and 9 bases from J, the gap between germline ends came to 15 bases. This CDR3 has 16 amino acids. Germline lookup yields CDR1 ENHRY and CDR2 SYGVKD.

This clone was detected only once. The chain recombines TRBV7-2 with TRBJ1-1; 9 bases map to TRBD1. Per germline, CDR1 SGHTA and CDR2 FQGNSA. The V gene end was trimmed by 7 bases and the J gene end by 4 bases; junction bases not matched to a gene: 4. The CDR3 is 13 residues long. CDR3 protein: CASTAGQGTEAFF. The CDR3 bases are TGTGCCAGCACCGCGGGACAGGGCACTGAAGCTTTCTTT. Drawing the rest from reference TRBV7-2 and TRBJ1-1, the complete variable domain is GAGVSQSPSNKVTEKGKDVELRCDPISGHTALYWYRQSLGQGLEFLIYFQGNSAPDKSGLPSDRFSAERTGGSVSTLTIQRTQQEDSAVYLCASTAGQGTEAFFGQGTRLTVV.

This clone occurred a few times. This chain uses TRBV19 with TRBJ1-1, with D maybe TRBD1 (6 bases). This CDR3 is built from 15 residues. Trimming stripped 2 bases from V and 3 bases from J, with 13 bases between. Germline V CDR1 and CDR2: LNHDA, SQIVND (reference sequence). CDR3: CASSIRTAGDTEAFF. The CDR3 DNA is TGTGCCAGTAGTATACGGACAGCGGGGGACACTGAAGCTTTCTTT.

This rearrangement joins TRBV7-6 to TRBJ1-6, with D uncertain. V dropped 0 bases and J dropped 10 bases, with 13 bases sitting between them. Looked up from germline, CDR1 is SGHVS and CDR2 is FNYEAQ. CDR3 length: 15 residues. DNA of the CDR3: TGTGCCAGCAGCTTAGCGGCGGGCGGAGGGTCACCCCTCCACTTT. Translating it yields CASSLAAGGGSPLHF.

A word on this clone: This specimen includes other DNA sequences encoding the same CDR3. The chain is built from TRBV19 and TRBJ1-1; 9 nucleotides align to TRBD1. CDR3 length: 14 amino acids. V gave up 8 bases and J gave up 5 bases; unmatched junction bases: 9. The V gene's germline CDR1 is LNHDA and CDR2 SQIVND (reference sequence). This CDR3 is CASGHRGPGTEAFF. CDR3 DNA: TGTGCCAGTGGTCACAGGGGGCCGGGTACTGAAGCTTTCTTT.

The V and J genes are TRBV27 and TRBJ1-2; D remains ambiguous. Germline V gives CDR1 MNHEY, CDR2 SMNVEV (reference sequence). V gave up 6 bases and J gave up 8 bases, with 13 bases separating them. This CDR3 is 12 amino acids long. The chain's CDR3 is CASSNGYLGYTF. The CDR3 DNA sequence: TGTGCCAGCAGCAACGGGTACCTCGGCTACACCTTC.

V usage is TRBV4-3 and J usage is TRBJ1-1; D is unclear. V gave up 1 base and J gave up 0 bases, with 9 bases separating them. The CDR3 is 15 residues long. The germline V gene has CDR1 LGHNA and CDR2 YSLEER. The CDR3 sequence: CASSQGPGVNTEAFF. Written as DNA, the CDR3 is TGCGCCAGCAGCCAAGGGCCCGGGGTGAACACTGAAGCTTTCTTT.

This sequence joins TRBV2 and TRBJ1-1, with TRBD1 matching 9 bases. The CDR3 is 18 amino acids. Germline CDR1 reads SNHLY; CDR2 reads FYNNEI. V was clipped by 5 bases and J by 0 bases; unmatched bases: 13. The CDR3 DNA is TGTGCCAGCAGTACCCGGATGGGACAGGGATTAATGAACACTGAAGCTTTCTTT. It encodes CASSTRMGQGLMNTEAFF.

This chain connects TRBV15 to TRBJ1-2; weak D call: TRBD1 (6 bases). CDR3 length: 18 amino acids. Germline V lookup: CDR1 LNHNV, CDR2 YYDKDF (reference sequence). V was shortened by 1 base and J by 0 bases, with 18 bases between the two germline ends. The CDR3 DNA reads as TGTGCCACCAGCAGAGTCGCCGCCGGGACATCGGCTAACTATGGCTACACCTTC. Its protein is CATSRVAAGTSANYGYTF.

This chain links TRBV6-1 with TRBJ2-5; 8 nucleotides agree with TRBD1. From germline, CDR1 is MNHNS and CDR2 SASEGT. CDR3 length: 15 amino acids. V lost 4 bases, J lost 3 bases, and 7 bases stayed unmatched. The CDR3 DNA sequence: TGTGCCAGCAGTGCTCCTAACAGGGGGGAAGAGACCCAGTACTTC. Protein: CASSAPNRGEETQYF.

The chain combines TRBV7-9 with TRBJ1-1; no reliable D call. Between the trimmed V and J ends, which lost 3 bases and 1 base, there was a span of 9 bases. Per germline, CDR1 SEHNR and CDR2 FQNEAQ (reference sequence). This CDR3 contains 14 residues. CDR3 nucleotide sequence: TGTGCCAGCAGCTTCGGAGATACGAACACTGAAGCTTTCTTT. It specifies CASSFGDTNTEAFF. The entire variable domain, with the rest obtained from reference TRBV7-9 and TRBJ1-1, is as follows: DTGVSQNPRHKITKRGQNVTFRCDPISEHNRLYWYRQTLGQGPEFLTYFQNEAQLEKSRLLSDRFSAERPKGSFSTLEIQRTEQGDSAMYLCASSFGDTNTEAFFGQGTRLTVV.

V is TRBV7-3 and J is TRBJ1-1; 7 bases are a match to TRBD1. Trimming cost V 5 bases and J 4 bases; bases outside gene matches: 10. This CDR3 region has 15 residues. Germline V gene lookup returns CDR1 SGHTA and CDR2 FQGTGA. Here the CDR3 DNA reads TGTGCCAGCAGCCCCACAGGGGTTTGGGGCACTGAAGCTTTCTTT. Its translation is CASSPTGVWGTEAFF.

V is TRBV7-2 and J is TRBJ2-3, with D uncertain. Germline CDR1 and CDR2: SGHTA and FQGNSA. The CDR3 contains 15 residues. Trimming stripped 4 bases from V and 5 bases from J, with 16 bases between. The CDR3 loop is CASSSLVSNVDTQYF. CDR3 in DNA: TGTGCCAGCAGCTCCCTAGTCAGTAATGTAGATACGCAGTATTTT.

The rearrangement joins TRBV5-4 to TRBJ2-1; 9 bases match TRBD2. This CDR3 has 16 amino acids. Losses at the gene ends were 4 bases for V and 2 bases for J; bases not matched to a gene: 7. The germline gives CDR1 SGHNT, CDR2 YYREEE (reference sequence). DNA for the CDR3: TGTGCCAGCAGCCACGGACTAGCGCGGACCTACAATGAGCAGTTCTTC. The encoded protein is CASSHGLARTYNEQFF.

This chain connects TRBV23-1 to TRBJ1-2; D unclear. TRBV23-1 is flagged as an ORF with uncertain function. CDR3 length: 12 amino acids. Trimming removed 4 bases at V and 4 bases at J, with 7 bases between. The CDR3 DNA sequence: TGCGCCAGCAGTCTTTATCCCTATGGCTACACCTTC. Its protein product is CASSLYPYGYTF.

The V gene is TRBV7-2, the J gene TRBJ2-7; 11 bases fit TRBD2. Germline V gene lookup returns CDR1 SGHTA and CDR2 FQGNSA. The CDR3 runs 15 residues. V gave up 5 bases and J gave up 1 base; unmatched junction bases: 4. The CDR3 sequence is CASSPSGGLSYEQYF. The CDR3 DNA reads as TGTGCCAGCAGCCCTAGCGGGGGGTTATCCTACGAGCAGTACTTC.

There are a few counts of this clone. The V gene is TRBV10-2, the J gene TRBJ2-5; D is undetermined. Germline V gene lookup returns CDR1 WSHSY and CDR2 SAAADI. V was cut by 2 bases and J by 3 bases, with 4 bases left in between. The CDR3 is made up of 12 amino acids. The CDR3 is CASSEEKETQYF. The DNA of the CDR3 is TGCGCCAGCAGTGAGGAGAAAGAGACCCAGTACTTC.

The chain is built from TRBV2 and TRBJ1-2; D possibly corresponds to TRBD1 (5 bases). Germline assignment: CDR1 SNHLY and CDR2 FYNNEI. Trimming took off 7 bases at V and 7 bases at J, with 22 bases between the two ends. CDR3 length: 15 amino acids. The CDR3 DNA sequence: TGTGCCAGCACCTCCGGGGCAGGGAGGGAAGGTGGCTACACCTTC. This encodes CASTSGAGREGGYTF. Full variable domain (rest looked up from reference TRBV2 and TRBJ1-2): EPEVTQTPSHQVTQMGQEVILRCVPISNHLYFYWYRQILGQKVEFLVSFYNNEISEKSEIFDDQFSVERPDGSNFTLKIRSTKLEDSAMYFCASTSGAGREGGYTFGSGTRLTVV.

This sequence joins TRBV28 and TRBJ2-3; 9 bases map to TRBD2. The CDR3 contains 15 residues. The V and J ends lost 5 bases and 2 bases, in that order; junction bases with no gene match: 5. Per germline, CDR1 MDHEN and CDR2 SYDVKM. The CDR3 DNA sequence: TGTGCCAGCAGTGTTCGCGGGGGGGTCACAGATACGCAGTATTTT. Its protein is CASSVRGGVTDTQYF.

The chain is built from TRBV13 and TRBJ1-2, with D possibly being TRBD1 (6 bases). V was cut by 4 bases and J by 6 bases, with 21 bases left in between. This CDR3 comprises 16 residues. CDR1 and CDR2 from the germline V gene are PRHDT and FYEKMQ (reference sequence). CDR3 loop: CASSSHLVTGFNGYTF. The CDR3, as DNA: TGTGCCAGCAGCTCTCACCTTGTAACAGGGTTCAATGGCTACACCTTC.

This chain connects TRBV7-3 to TRBJ2-2; weak D call: TRBD2 (6 bases). The CDR3 consists of 14 residues. Between the trimmed V and J ends, which lost 3 bases and 5 bases, there was a span of 10 bases. Germline CDR1 and CDR2: SGHTA and FQGTGA. CDR3 residues: CASSFDAGTGELFF. CDR3 coding DNA: TGTGCCAGCAGCTTCGACGCGGGGACCGGGGAGCTGTTTTTT.

J is TRBJ1-4 and V is TRBV5-1; 8 bases fit TRBD1. The germline gives CDR1 SGHRS, CDR2 YFSETQ. The junction had 6 bases not matched to a gene; V was cut back by 4 bases and J by 7 bases. The CDR3 is 14 residues long. This CDR3 is CASSIGQGGEKLFF. CDR3 nucleotide sequence: TGCGCCAGCAGCATAGGACAGGGCGGTGAAAAACTGTTTTTT.

This clone was counted a few times. This rearrangement joins TRBV4-1 to TRBJ1-1; D is uncertain. The CDR3 has 15 amino acids. Trimming cost V 0 bases and J 0 bases, with 8 bases left between them. The germline gives CDR1 MGHRA, CDR2 YSYEKL. This CDR3 is CASSQDPEMNTEAFF. The DNA of the CDR3 is TGCGCCAGCAGCCAAGACCCGGAGATGAACACTGAAGCTTTCTTT.

The V call is TRBV6-5, the J call TRBJ2-5; 11 bases line up with TRBD2. V gave up 8 bases and J gave up 8 bases; unmatched junction bases: 4. Germline values: CDR1 MNHEY, CDR2 SVGAGI. The CDR3 has 12 residues. CDR3 protein: CASLAGGGTQYF. CDR3 sequence (DNA): TGTGCCAGCCTAGCGGGGGGTGGTACCCAGTACTTC.

This rearrangement joins TRBV7-9 to TRBJ1-6, with 8 bases aligning to TRBD1. Trimming removed 4 bases from V and 9 bases from J; junction bases left unmatched: 11. Germline V gene sequence: CDR1 SEHNR, CDR2 FQNEAQ (reference sequence). This CDR3 contains 16 residues. The CDR3, as DNA: TGTGCCAGCAGCTCCCATTCGACAGGGGCTAGTTCACCCCTCCACTTT. This sequence encodes CASSSHSTGASSPLHF.

The chain uses TRBV1 and TRBJ2-7; TRBD2 was called by the table and not checked on the DNA. TRBV1 is noted as a pseudogene. The CDR3 contains 15 residues. The CDR3 reads CTSSPSGGRPYEQYF. The DNA of the CDR3 is TGCACCAGCAGCCCTAGCGGGGGACGTCCCTACGAGCAGTACTTC.

This clone occurred a few times. The chain couples TRBV2 to TRBJ1-3; D may be TRBD1 (6 bases). Germline assignment: CDR1 SNHLY and CDR2 FYNNEI. With 7 bases removed from V and 4 bases from J, the gap between germline ends came to 11 bases. CDR3 length: 13 residues. The CDR3 here is CASNRAEGNTIYF. The DNA of the CDR3 is TGTGCCAGCAACAGGGCGGAGGGAAACACCATATATTTT.